The source of this TCR beta chain is a study of blood T cell repertoires in COVID-19. Study-wide background: The samples span acute and convalescent COVID-19 from the United States, Italy and Spain. In each case, the material was cDNA or gDNA derived from T cells, B-cell-depleted T cells, or PBMCs.

In the study's own analysis: Amplification from reference gene primers served as the basis for estimated nucleated cell counts. Libraries were prepared by immunoSEQ multiplex PCR; TCRdb keeps only in-frame clonotypes and omits some of them. V, J and clone size were drawn from that table, and D and trimming were deduced from the DNA. This sample has about 91,000 clones, with approximately 80% found just once. The germline V and J ends were trimmed by 4 bases and 4 bases, with 12 bases remaining between them. The CDR3 loop spans 14 amino acids. Looked up from germline, CDR1 is SGHKS and CDR2 is YYEKEE (reference sequence).

The genes are TRBV5-5 and TRBJ2-1; D perhaps matches TRBD1 (6 bases). The TCR comes from a man between 65 and 80 years old with acute or convalescent COVID-19. The sample was peripheral blood. DNA of the CDR3: TGTGCCAGCAGCACATTCGGACAGTACAATGAGCAGTTCTTC. Protein: CASSTFGQYNEQFF.